This T cell receptor beta chain was found in a study of T cells after yellow fever vaccination. There are 15 residues in the CDR3. V lost 1 base, J lost 5 bases, and 6 bases stayed unmatched. Germline CDR1 DFQATT, CDR2 SNEGSKA (reference sequence). MiXCR, run by TCRdb on the 5' RACE reads, gives a single entry per CDR3 protein. This sample yields 200,000 to 300,000 distinct CDR3 sequences, of which 10% to 15% are seen a single time; roughly 0.5% belongs to the top ten. Material: CD4+ T cells sorted from PBMCs, obtained 45 days after the yellow fever booster vaccination. This receptor was taken from a man aged 25-45 years who received the YFV17D yellow fever vaccine. The chain is built from TRBV20-1 and TRBJ2-5, with 11 positions matching TRBD1. The CDR3 is CSARAPDRGRETQYF. CDR3 nucleotides: TGCAGTGCTAGAGCCCCGGACAGGGGGCGGGAGACCCAGTACTTC.